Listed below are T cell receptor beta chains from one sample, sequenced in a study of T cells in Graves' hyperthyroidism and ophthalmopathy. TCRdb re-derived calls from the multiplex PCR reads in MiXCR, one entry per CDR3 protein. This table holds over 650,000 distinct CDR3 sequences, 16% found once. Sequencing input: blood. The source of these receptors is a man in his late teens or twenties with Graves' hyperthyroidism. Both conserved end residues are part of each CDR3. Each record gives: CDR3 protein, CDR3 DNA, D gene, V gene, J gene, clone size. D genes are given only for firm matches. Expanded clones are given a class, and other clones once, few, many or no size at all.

CASSLGTGHQGNQPQHF	TGTGCCAGCAGCTTAGGGACAGGGCATCAGGGCAATCAGCCCCAGCATTTT	TRBD1	TRBV5-6	TRBJ1-5	NA
CATKGGSDTQYF	TGTGCCACCAAGGGGGGATCAGATACGCAGTATTTT	NA	TRBV24-1	TRBJ2-3	NA
CASGQGADTIYF	TGTGCTTCGGGTCAGGGGGCAGACACCATATATTTT	TRBD1	TRBV28	TRBJ1-3	many
CSASQWEGSNQPQHF	TGCAGTGCTAGCCAGTGGGAGGGTAGCAATCAGCCCCAGCATTTT	NA	TRBV20-1	TRBJ1-5	few
CSVDLGYGRTGELFF	TGCAGCGTTGATCTTGGGTATGGTCGCACCGGGGAGCTGTTTTTT	NA	TRBV29-1	TRBJ2-2	NA
CSAPDGGANEKLFF	TGCAGTGCCCCGGACGGGGGAGCTAATGAAAAACTGTTTTTT	NA	TRBV20-1	TRBJ1-4	NA
CASSRTRASTDTQYF	TGTGCCAGCAGCCGTACGCGGGCGTCAACAGATACGCAGTATTTT	NA	TRBV7-2	TRBJ2-3	NA
CASRPSGSAYEQYF	TGTGCCAGCCGTCCTAGCGGGTCGGCCTACGAGCAGTACTTC	TRBD2	TRBV28	TRBJ2-7	many
CSATTRGRRAGEQYF	TGCAGTGCTACAACAAGAGGTAGGAGGGCCGGGGAGCAGTACTTC	NA	TRBV20-1	TRBJ2-7	few
CASKSGDGYGYTF	TGTGCCAGCAAGTCAGGGGATGGCTATGGCTACACCTTC	NA	TRBV6-1	TRBJ1-2	NA
CATSDLGYTGELFF	TGTGCCACCAGTGATTTGGGATACACCGGGGAGCTGTTTTTT	NA	TRBV24-1	TRBJ2-2	few
CASGSGRELSPLHF	TGTGCTAGTGGCTCCGGGAGGGAGTTATCACCCCTCCACTTT	NA	TRBV12-5	TRBJ1-6	many
CASSPRWGYYNEQFF	TGTGCCAGCTCACCACGATGGGGGTATTACAATGAGCAGTTCTTC	NA	TRBV18	TRBJ2-1	many
CSGDDRRYGYTF	TGCAGCGGGGATGACAGACGCTATGGCTACACCTTC	NA	TRBV29-1	TRBJ1-2	NA
CACCRGNTEAFF	TGTGCCTGCTGTAGGGGGAACACTGAAGCTTTCTTT	NA	TRBV6-2/TRBV6-3	TRBJ1-1	many
CASSQAPRTGLNEKLFF	TGTGCCAGCAGCCAAGCCCCCCGGACAGGCCTTAATGAAAAACTGTTTTTT	TRBD1	TRBV3-1	TRBJ1-4	many
CASSLGSSYGYTF	TGTGCCAGCAGTTTGGGCAGCTCCTATGGCTACACCTTC	NA	TRBV28	TRBJ1-2	many
CASSGVSSSHQETQYF	TGTGCCAGCAGTGGGGTCTCGTCATCACATCAAGAGACCCAGTACTTC	NA	TRBV12-3/TRBV12-4	TRBJ2-5	many
CASSLDRDYPDANDEQFF	TGTGCCAGCAGCCTCGACCGGGACTATCCTGACGCCAACGATGAGCAGTTCTTC	TRBD2	TRBV6-2/TRBV6-3	TRBJ2-1	many
CSVVVGRTTEAFF	TGCAGCGTTGTAGTGGGGAGGACCACTGAAGCTTTCTTT	NA	TRBV29-1	TRBJ1-1	few
CASSLIGGQTYNEQFF	TGTGCCAGCAGCTTAATAGGGGGACAGACTTACAATGAGCAGTTCTTC	TRBD1	TRBV7-8	TRBJ2-1	many
CASSERVSYGYTF	TGTGCCAGCAGTGAGAGGGTATCCTATGGCTACACCTTC	NA	TRBV9	TRBJ1-2	NA
CSVDSGNEQYF	TGCAGCGTTGATTCGGGGAACGAGCAGTACTTC	NA	TRBV29-1	TRBJ2-7	NA
CASSFTSGRDNEQFF	TGCGCCAGCAGCTTCACTAGCGGGAGGGACAATGAGCAGTTCTTC	TRBD2	TRBV5-1	TRBJ2-1	NA
CSAVQGASTEAFF	TGCAGTGCCGTACAGGGGGCTAGCACTGAAGCTTTCTTT	TRBD1	TRBV20-1	TRBJ1-1	NA
CASSSVNRSYEQYF	TGTGCCAGCAGCTCAGTAAACCGCTCCTACGAGCAGTACTTC	NA	TRBV7-2	TRBJ2-7	many
CSVEGCRYDEQYF	TGCAGCGTTGAAGGGTGCAGGTACGACGAGCAGTACTTC	NA	TRBV29-1	TRBJ2-7	NA
CASNYTTDSSQAFF	TGTGCCAGCAATTACACCACGGACAGTTCCCAAGCTTTCTTT	NA	TRBV6-2/TRBV6-3	TRBJ1-1	many
CSARTSGRAKGFWDEQFF	TGCAGTGCTCGGACTAGCGGGAGGGCCAAGGGGTTTTGGGATGAGCAGTTCTTC	TRBD2	TRBV20-1	TRBJ2-1	many